Following are 32 T cell receptor beta chains from one sample sequenced in a study of cytomegalovirus exposure and HLA in healthy donors. PCR involved 60 Vbeta and 13 Jbeta primers. Here immunoSEQ multiplex PCR was the method, and the copy in TCRdb shows in-frame clones only, minus some. The repertoire holds 150,000 to 200,000 clones, with around 78% as singletons. Sequences were obtained from PBMCs. The origin of the receptors is a man under 40 in good health and CMV-seronegative.

This chain links TRBV7-9 with TRBJ2-5; D possibly corresponds to TRBD2 (6 bases). V lost 4 bases to trimming and J lost 1 base, with 16 bases between them. CDR3 length: 16 amino acids. Germline V CDR1 and CDR2: SEHNR, FQNEAQ (reference sequence). The DNA for the CDR3 is TGTGCCAGCAGCTGGCCGAGGCGGGACCTCCAAGAGACCCAGTACTTC. Protein sequence: CASSWPRRDLQETQYF.

This sequence joins TRBV6-6 and TRBJ2-5; the match to TRBD1 covers 10 bases. The germline gives CDR1 MNHNY, CDR2 SVGAGI (reference sequence). V lost 7 bases and J lost 4; bases outside the gene matches: 6. The CDR3 runs 14 residues. The CDR3 reads CASKTGGRGETQYF. Written as DNA, the CDR3 is TGTGCCAGCAAGACAGGGGGCAGGGGAGAGACCCAGTACTTC.

This clone has only a few counts. This chain uses TRBV4-1 with TRBJ1-4; D ambiguous. Germline CDR1 is MGHRA and CDR2 is YSYEKL. This CDR3 contains 13 residues. V lost 4 bases and J 12 bases, leaving 15 bases between the germline ends. CDR3: CASSPGRGWELFF. CDR3 in DNA: TGCGCCAGCAGCCCCGGGCGAGGGTGGGAACTGTTTTTT.

The J gene is TRBJ2-5, the V gene TRBV2, with D possibly matching TRBD2 (5 bases). The CDR3 runs 11 residues. Trimming left V 7 bases short and J 5 bases short, with 8 bases between. Germline CDR1 is SNHLY and CDR2 is FYNNEI. In nucleotides, the CDR3 is TGTGCCAGCAAGGGAGCCGAGACCCAGTACTTC. This translates into CASKGAETQYF.

The CDR3 sequence: CASSVVGRMGETQYF. The CDR3, as DNA: TGTGCCAGCAGCGTAGTCGGGAGGATGGGAGAGACCCAGTACTTC. V and J are TRBV9 and TRBJ2-5; 7 nucleotides line up with TRBD2. The CDR3 covers 15 residues. Germline V gene data show CDR1 as SGDLS and CDR2 as YYNGEE. V lost 0 bases and J lost 4; bases outside the gene matches: 6.

The genes are TRBV27 and TRBJ1-3; 9 bases match TRBD1. Looked up from germline, CDR1 is MNHEY and CDR2 is SMNVEV (reference sequence). The CDR3 spans 17 residues. V lost 5 bases to trimming and J lost 4 bases; unmatched junction nucleotides: 12. CDR3: CASSVWGQGRPGNTIYF. The CDR3 DNA reads TGTGCCAGCAGTGTCTGGGGACAGGGACGTCCAGGAAACACCATATATTTT.

This clone was seen once. This chain connects TRBV6-5 to TRBJ1-2, with 7 bases identical to TRBD1. The V and J ends lost 5 bases and 1 base, in that order; junction bases with no gene match: 1. The CDR3 runs to 13 residues. Germline CDR1 is MNHEY and CDR2 is SVGAGI. CDR3 in DNA: TGTGCCAGCAGTGGACAGGTTAACTATGGCTACACCTTC. Amino acids: CASSGQVNYGYTF.

CDR3 in DNA: TGCGCCAGCAGCTCCTGGACAGGGAAGAACACTGAAGCTTTCTTT. Amino acid sequence: CASSSWTGKNTEAFF. The J gene is TRBJ1-1, the V gene TRBV5-1; 8 nucleotides align to TRBD1. From germline, CDR1 is SGHRS and CDR2 YFSETQ. The trim removed 3 bases at V and 1 base at J, leaving 5 bases unmatched. This CDR3 contains 15 residues.

The chain combines TRBV7-9 with TRBJ2-7; 10 bases fit TRBD2. The CDR3 extends over 16 amino acids. CDR1 and CDR2 from the germline V gene are SEHNR and FQNEAQ (reference sequence). V was clipped by 3 bases and J by 6 bases; unmatched bases: 11. The CDR3 region has the DNA TGTGCCAGCAGCTTCCTCGTCCTAGCGGGAGTCACCGAGCAGTACTTC. Its protein product is CASSFLVLAGVTEQYF.

The chain links TRBV5-4 to TRBJ2-5; 7 bases agree with TRBD2. CDR1 SGHNT and CDR2 YYREEE come from the germline V gene (reference sequence). The CDR3 runs to 15 residues. V was clipped by 1 base and J by 2 bases; unmatched bases: 5. The CDR3 region has the DNA TGTGCCAGCAGCTTGTCTAGCGGTCTTCAAGAGACCCAGTACTTC. Its protein is CASSLSSGLQETQYF. The full variable domain, with the rest looked up from reference TRBV5-4 and TRBJ2-5, is ETGVTQSPTHLIKTRGQQVTLRCSSQSGHNTVSWYQQALGQGPQFIFQYYREEENGRGNFPPRFSGLQFPNYSSELNVNALELDDSALYLCASSLSSGLQETQYFGPGTRLLVL.

The chain uses TRBV5-6 and TRBJ1-1; 9 nucleotides agree with TRBD1. The CDR3 has 15 amino acids. Germline lookup yields CDR1 SGHDT and CDR2 YYEEEE. V dropped 2 bases and J dropped 4; count of bases not matched to a gene: 6. Written as DNA, the CDR3 is TGTGCCAGCAGCTTAGGGACAGGGAGTGGCACTGAAGCTTTCTTT. It codes for CASSLGTGSGTEAFF.

The chain uses TRBV6-6 and TRBJ2-7, with D possibly TRBD1 on 5 matching bases. Trimming took 5 bases from V and 1 from J, leaving 15 bases between them. The CDR3 extends over 15 amino acids. CDR1 and CDR2 from the germline V gene are MNHNY and SVGAGI (reference sequence). The CDR3 region is CASSPTAQPSYEQYF. CDR3 in DNA: TGTGCCAGCAGTCCGACAGCGCAACCATCCTACGAGCAGTACTTC.

The CDR3 DNA follows: TGTGCCTCCACGGTGGGGCCGAGGGAGACCCAGTACTTC. This codes for CASTVGPRETQYF. The rearrangement joins TRBV2 to TRBJ2-5; D is perhaps TRBD1 (5 bases). The CDR3 has 13 residues. Trimming took off 11 bases at V and 5 bases at J, with 18 bases between the two ends. Germline lookup yields CDR1 SNHLY and CDR2 FYNNEI. Full variable domain (remainder filled in from reference TRBV2 and TRBJ2-5): EPEVTQTPSHQVTQMGQEVILRCVPISNHLYFYWYRQILGQKVEFLVSFYNNEISEKSEIFDDQFSVERPDGSNFTLKIRSTKLEDSAMYFCASTVGPRETQYFGPGTRLLVL.

The rearrangement joins TRBV29-1 to TRBJ2-5; 7 nucleotides align to TRBD2. V lost 3 bases to trimming and J lost 1 base; unmatched junction nucleotides: 8. Germline lookup yields CDR1 SQVTM and CDR2 ANQGSEA. The CDR3 runs 15 residues. CDR3 DNA: TGCAGCGTTGAGGGAGGGGCACCCAGCCAAGAGACCCAGTACTTC. Translating gives CSVEGGAPSQETQYF.

The gene calls are TRBV29-1 and TRBJ1-3; D is unclear. Germline CDR1 and CDR2: SQVTM and ANQGSEA. V was trimmed by 7 bases and J by 0 bases, leaving 13 bases between them. The CDR3 extends over 14 amino acids. The CDR3 DNA reads as TGCAGCGCACTCGATCGGGACTCTGGAAACACCATATATTTT. Its translation: CSALDRDSGNTIYF.

The gene calls are TRBV7-9 and TRBJ2-2, with TRBD1 matching 7 bases. Germline loops: CDR1 SEHNR, CDR2 FQNEAQ (reference sequence). J was trimmed by 2 bases and V by 5 bases; bases with no gene match: 11. The CDR3 runs 17 residues. CDR3 residues: CASSQTRDRVNTGELFF. The DNA of the CDR3 is TGTGCCAGCAGCCAAACGCGTGACAGGGTAAACACCGGGGAGCTGTTTTTT.

The J gene is TRBJ2-3, the V gene TRBV10-3, with D unclear. The germline gives CDR1 ENHRY, CDR2 SYGVKD. V was cut by 5 bases and J by 5 bases, with 5 bases left in between. The length of the CDR3 is 11 residues. The CDR3: CAISRQDTQYF. The CDR3 DNA reads TGTGCCATCAGTAGACAAGATACGCAGTATTTT.

This clone has only a few counts. The chain is built from TRBV4-1 and TRBJ1-6, with D tentatively TRBD1 (6 bases). Looked up from germline, CDR1 is MGHRA and CDR2 is YSYEKL. Trimming pared 1 base from V and 9 bases from J, leaving 16 bases between. The length of the CDR3 is 16 residues. This chain's CDR3 is CASSQVGGASGSPLHF. Here the CDR3 DNA reads TGCGCCAGCAGCCAAGTTGGGGGGGCAAGTGGTTCACCCCTCCACTTT.

The V gene is TRBV7-9, the J gene TRBJ2-1, with a tentative D call TRBD2 (6 bases). Germline CDR1 is SEHNR and CDR2 is FQNEAQ (reference sequence). V lost 5 bases, J lost 6 bases, and 11 bases lay in between. CDR3 length: 13 residues. The CDR3 sequence is CASSVTSGNEQFF. CDR3 in DNA: TGTGCCAGCAGCGTGACTAGTGGCAATGAGCAGTTCTTC.

This chain uses TRBV28 with TRBJ1-5, with TRBD1 identical over 8 bases. Germline CDR1 is MDHEN and CDR2 is SYDVKM. V dropped 5 bases and J dropped 0; count of bases not matched to a gene: 15. The CDR3 length is 19 residues. DNA of the CDR3: TGTGCCAGCAGTCCATTGGCGACAGGGGCCTTGTATAGCAATCAGCCCCAGCATTTT. Encoded protein: CASSPLATGALYSNQPQHF.

The rearrangement uses TRBV6-5 and TRBJ2-1; D possibly corresponds to TRBD1 (6 bases). The CDR3 runs to 15 residues. Germline values: CDR1 MNHEY, CDR2 SVGAGI. V was pared by 6 bases and J by 5 bases, with 17 bases between. The CDR3, as DNA: TGTGCCAGCAGGTTAACATACGGGACACACAATGAGCAGTTCTTC. Its protein is CASRLTYGTHNEQFF.

This chain links TRBV2 with TRBJ2-2; D gene uncertain. Germline loops: CDR1 SNHLY, CDR2 FYNNEI. V lost 7 bases and J lost 8, with 8 bases in between. The CDR3 is 11 residues long. The CDR3 here is CASTERGELFF. The CDR3 nucleotides read TGTGCCAGCACCGAGAGGGGGGAGCTGTTTTTT.

The chain links TRBV2 to TRBJ1-2; D perhaps matches TRBD1 (6 bases). The germline gives CDR1 SNHLY, CDR2 FYNNEI. Trimming left V 3 bases short and J 4 bases short, with 9 bases between. The length of the CDR3 is 13 residues. The CDR3 reads CASSEGQLYGYTF. The CDR3 DNA is TGTGCCAGCAGTGAGGGACAACTCTATGGCTACACCTTC. Full variable domain (rest looked up from reference TRBV2 and TRBJ1-2): EPEVTQTPSHQVTQMGQEVILRCVPISNHLYFYWYRQILGQKVEFLVSFYNNEISEKSEIFDDQFSVERPDGSNFTLKIRSTKLEDSAMYFCASSEGQLYGYTFGSGTRLTVV.

The V and J genes are TRBV29-1 and TRBJ2-3, with TRBD2 matching over 15 bases. V was clipped by 7 bases and J by 8 bases; unmatched bases: 10. Germline V gene data show CDR1 as SQVTM and CDR2 as ANQGSEA. The CDR3 sequence is 15 residues long. CDR3 DNA sequence: TGCAGCGCCACAGGACTAGCGGGAGGGCGGGGTACGCAGTATTTT. Protein product: CSATGLAGGRGTQYF.

The chain is built from TRBV9 and TRBJ2-7, with 15 bases identical to TRBD2. Germline V CDR1 and CDR2: SGDLS, YYNGEE. The V segment lost 0 bases and the J segment 5 bases; nucleotides outside the gene matches: 12. The CDR3 is made up of 19 amino acids. CDR3: CASSVEGWTSGRAGDEQYF. CDR3 in DNA: TGTGCCAGCAGCGTAGAGGGTTGGACTAGCGGGAGGGCCGGGGACGAGCAGTACTTC. The variable domain in full, with the rest retrieved from reference TRBV9 and TRBJ2-7, is DSGVTQTPKHLITATGQRVTLRCSPRSGDLSVYWYQQSLDQGLQFLIQYYNGEERAKGNILERFSAQQFPDLHSELNLSSLELGDSALYFCASSVEGWTSGRAGDEQYFGPGTRLTVT.

The V and J genes are TRBV7-9 and TRBJ2-1, with D uncertain. Germline V CDR1 and CDR2: SEHNR, FQNEAQ (reference sequence). This CDR3 contains 16 residues. The V gene lost 6 bases and the J gene lost 8 bases, with 23 bases spanning the gap. CDR3 protein: CASRAVYGEVAHEQFF. In nucleotides, the CDR3 is TGTGCCAGCAGGGCCGTATACGGCGAGGTCGCCCATGAGCAGTTCTTC.

This clone occurred once. The rearrangement links TRBV9 to TRBJ2-2; D remains ambiguous. The germline gives CDR1 SGDLS, CDR2 YYNGEE. V was cut by 0 bases and J by 2 bases, with 23 bases left in between. CDR3 length: 20 residues. The CDR3 nucleotides are TGTGCCAGCAGCGTAGCAGAGAGGCAGCCGCTAAGACCTAACACCGGGGAGCTGTTTTTT. It encodes CASSVAERQPLRPNTGELFF.

The chain employs TRBV5-1 and TRBJ1-3; no definite D call. CDR3 length equals 15 residues. V was shortened by 2 bases and J by 0 bases, with 9 bases between the two germline ends. The V gene's germline CDR1 is SGHRS and CDR2 YFSETQ. CDR3 sequence: CASSLSPSSGNTIYF. The CDR3 DNA follows: TGCGCCAGCAGCTTATCCCCGAGCTCTGGAAACACCATATATTTT. The full variable domain, its missing parts supplied by reference TRBV5-1 and TRBJ1-3, is KAGVTQTPRYLIKTRGQQVTLSCSPISGHRSVSWYQQTPGQGLQFLFEYFSETQRNKGNFPGRFSGRQFSNSRSEMNVSTLELGDSALYLCASSLSPSSGNTIYFGEGSWLTVV.

This chain links TRBV5-1 with TRBJ2-5; 15 bases line up with TRBD2. CDR1 and CDR2 from the germline V gene are SGHRS and YFSETQ. The length of the CDR3 is 18 residues. The V gene end was trimmed by 0 bases and the J gene end by 5 bases; junction bases not matched to a gene: 8. CDR3 coding DNA: TGCGCCAGCAGCTTGGGGACTAGCGGGAGGGCCGTTTGGGAGACCCAGTACTTC. This translates into CASSLGTSGRAVWETQYF.

V and J are TRBV11-2 and TRBJ2-1, with 11 bases identical to TRBD1. This CDR3 spans 14 amino acids. After removal of 3 bases from V and 12 bases from J, the junction contained 7 bases not matched to a gene. Germline CDR1 and CDR2: SGHAT and FQNNGV. This chain's CDR3 is CASSLGQGVKGQFF. The CDR3 DNA sequence: TGTGCCAGCAGCTTGGGACAGGGGGTTAAGGGGCAGTTCTTC. Using reference TRBV11-2 and TRBJ2-1 for the parts outside the CDR3, the full variable domain is EAGVAQSPRYKIIEKRQSVAFWCNPISGHATLYWYQQILGQGPKLLIQFQNNGVVDDSQLPKDRFSAERLKGVDSTLKIQPAKLEDSAVYLCASSLGQGVKGQFFGPGTRLTVL.

This clone was detected a few times. The chain uses TRBV6-1 and TRBJ2-7; 10 positions agree with TRBD2. The junction had 5 bases not matched to a gene; V was cut back by 2 bases and J by 4 bases. The CDR3 totals 15 residues. The germline CDR1 and CDR2 sequences are MNHNS and SASEGT. CDR3 bases: TGTGCCAGCAGTGAACTAGCGGGGGAGAGGTACGAGCAGTACTTC. Protein sequence: CASSELAGERYEQYF.

The J gene is TRBJ2-2, the V gene TRBV28, with D possibly being TRBD1 (5 bases). V was pared by 2 bases and J by 1 base, with 14 bases between. Per the germline V gene, CDR1 is MDHEN and CDR2 is SYDVKM. This CDR3 has 17 amino acids. This CDR3 reads CASSLSGAHRNTGELFF. CDR3 in DNA: TGTGCCAGCAGTTTAAGTGGGGCACATCGGAACACCGGGGAGCTGTTTTTT.